This entry features one TCR beta chain sequence. In the authors' workflow: Cell counts per sample came from amplifying reference gene primers. The table came from immunoSEQ multiplex PCR; TCRdb's copy has only in-frame clones and leaves some out. The DNA gave D and trimming, while V, J and clone size come from that table. The profile shows hundreds of thousands of clones, more than 80% of them singletons. The sample is drawn from a study of blood T cell repertoires in COVID-19. As for the study in general: Sites across the United States, Italy and Spain contributed samples from acute and convalescent COVID-19. Nucleic acid was either cDNA or gDNA, and it came from T cells, B-cell-depleted T cells, or PBMCs.

V lost 0 bases and J lost 0, with 21 bases in between. Germline loops: CDR1 SGDLS, CDR2 YYNGEE. The CDR3 extends over 19 amino acids. This sequence originates from a woman in her thirties with COVID-19, enrolled during active disease. What was sequenced was peripheral blood. The chain couples TRBV9 to TRBJ1-2; D is uncertain. The CDR3 DNA is TGTGCCAGCAGCGTAGCCCCGGGGTACGAATCCTGGGCTAACTATGGCTACACCTTC. The encoded protein is CASSVAPGYESWANYGYTF.